This entry describes one TCR beta chain. Antigen unknown. The data were produced by immunoSEQ multiplex PCR, yet TCRdb's version contains in-frame clones alone and is incomplete. The sample comprises fewer than 100,000 clones, 90% to 96% of which are singletons, and under 2% rests with the top ten. The CDR3 extends over 14 amino acids. Trimming removed 5 bases at V and 5 bases at J, with 16 bases between. Germline V gives CDR1 SGHVS, CDR2 FNYEAQ. This sample was taken from a study of T cell clonotyping in hematopoietic cell transplantation. Overall study results and limits: CD4 and CD8 repertoire contributions could not be separated without sorting.

Time point: recipient sample about 28 days before transplant, after cytoreduction. The sequence was obtained from a woman aged 45-59 years with acute myeloid leukemia. Some clones in this sample may be carry-over from other donors' samples. V is TRBV7-6 and J is TRBJ2-7; D may correspond to TRBD1 or TRBD2 (5 bases each). The sample was peripheral blood mononuclear cells, taken before stem cell transplant. This CDR3 reads CASSLSVLGDEQYF. As DNA, the CDR3 is TGTGCCAGCAGCCTTTCCGTGTTGGGGGACGAGCAGTACTTC.